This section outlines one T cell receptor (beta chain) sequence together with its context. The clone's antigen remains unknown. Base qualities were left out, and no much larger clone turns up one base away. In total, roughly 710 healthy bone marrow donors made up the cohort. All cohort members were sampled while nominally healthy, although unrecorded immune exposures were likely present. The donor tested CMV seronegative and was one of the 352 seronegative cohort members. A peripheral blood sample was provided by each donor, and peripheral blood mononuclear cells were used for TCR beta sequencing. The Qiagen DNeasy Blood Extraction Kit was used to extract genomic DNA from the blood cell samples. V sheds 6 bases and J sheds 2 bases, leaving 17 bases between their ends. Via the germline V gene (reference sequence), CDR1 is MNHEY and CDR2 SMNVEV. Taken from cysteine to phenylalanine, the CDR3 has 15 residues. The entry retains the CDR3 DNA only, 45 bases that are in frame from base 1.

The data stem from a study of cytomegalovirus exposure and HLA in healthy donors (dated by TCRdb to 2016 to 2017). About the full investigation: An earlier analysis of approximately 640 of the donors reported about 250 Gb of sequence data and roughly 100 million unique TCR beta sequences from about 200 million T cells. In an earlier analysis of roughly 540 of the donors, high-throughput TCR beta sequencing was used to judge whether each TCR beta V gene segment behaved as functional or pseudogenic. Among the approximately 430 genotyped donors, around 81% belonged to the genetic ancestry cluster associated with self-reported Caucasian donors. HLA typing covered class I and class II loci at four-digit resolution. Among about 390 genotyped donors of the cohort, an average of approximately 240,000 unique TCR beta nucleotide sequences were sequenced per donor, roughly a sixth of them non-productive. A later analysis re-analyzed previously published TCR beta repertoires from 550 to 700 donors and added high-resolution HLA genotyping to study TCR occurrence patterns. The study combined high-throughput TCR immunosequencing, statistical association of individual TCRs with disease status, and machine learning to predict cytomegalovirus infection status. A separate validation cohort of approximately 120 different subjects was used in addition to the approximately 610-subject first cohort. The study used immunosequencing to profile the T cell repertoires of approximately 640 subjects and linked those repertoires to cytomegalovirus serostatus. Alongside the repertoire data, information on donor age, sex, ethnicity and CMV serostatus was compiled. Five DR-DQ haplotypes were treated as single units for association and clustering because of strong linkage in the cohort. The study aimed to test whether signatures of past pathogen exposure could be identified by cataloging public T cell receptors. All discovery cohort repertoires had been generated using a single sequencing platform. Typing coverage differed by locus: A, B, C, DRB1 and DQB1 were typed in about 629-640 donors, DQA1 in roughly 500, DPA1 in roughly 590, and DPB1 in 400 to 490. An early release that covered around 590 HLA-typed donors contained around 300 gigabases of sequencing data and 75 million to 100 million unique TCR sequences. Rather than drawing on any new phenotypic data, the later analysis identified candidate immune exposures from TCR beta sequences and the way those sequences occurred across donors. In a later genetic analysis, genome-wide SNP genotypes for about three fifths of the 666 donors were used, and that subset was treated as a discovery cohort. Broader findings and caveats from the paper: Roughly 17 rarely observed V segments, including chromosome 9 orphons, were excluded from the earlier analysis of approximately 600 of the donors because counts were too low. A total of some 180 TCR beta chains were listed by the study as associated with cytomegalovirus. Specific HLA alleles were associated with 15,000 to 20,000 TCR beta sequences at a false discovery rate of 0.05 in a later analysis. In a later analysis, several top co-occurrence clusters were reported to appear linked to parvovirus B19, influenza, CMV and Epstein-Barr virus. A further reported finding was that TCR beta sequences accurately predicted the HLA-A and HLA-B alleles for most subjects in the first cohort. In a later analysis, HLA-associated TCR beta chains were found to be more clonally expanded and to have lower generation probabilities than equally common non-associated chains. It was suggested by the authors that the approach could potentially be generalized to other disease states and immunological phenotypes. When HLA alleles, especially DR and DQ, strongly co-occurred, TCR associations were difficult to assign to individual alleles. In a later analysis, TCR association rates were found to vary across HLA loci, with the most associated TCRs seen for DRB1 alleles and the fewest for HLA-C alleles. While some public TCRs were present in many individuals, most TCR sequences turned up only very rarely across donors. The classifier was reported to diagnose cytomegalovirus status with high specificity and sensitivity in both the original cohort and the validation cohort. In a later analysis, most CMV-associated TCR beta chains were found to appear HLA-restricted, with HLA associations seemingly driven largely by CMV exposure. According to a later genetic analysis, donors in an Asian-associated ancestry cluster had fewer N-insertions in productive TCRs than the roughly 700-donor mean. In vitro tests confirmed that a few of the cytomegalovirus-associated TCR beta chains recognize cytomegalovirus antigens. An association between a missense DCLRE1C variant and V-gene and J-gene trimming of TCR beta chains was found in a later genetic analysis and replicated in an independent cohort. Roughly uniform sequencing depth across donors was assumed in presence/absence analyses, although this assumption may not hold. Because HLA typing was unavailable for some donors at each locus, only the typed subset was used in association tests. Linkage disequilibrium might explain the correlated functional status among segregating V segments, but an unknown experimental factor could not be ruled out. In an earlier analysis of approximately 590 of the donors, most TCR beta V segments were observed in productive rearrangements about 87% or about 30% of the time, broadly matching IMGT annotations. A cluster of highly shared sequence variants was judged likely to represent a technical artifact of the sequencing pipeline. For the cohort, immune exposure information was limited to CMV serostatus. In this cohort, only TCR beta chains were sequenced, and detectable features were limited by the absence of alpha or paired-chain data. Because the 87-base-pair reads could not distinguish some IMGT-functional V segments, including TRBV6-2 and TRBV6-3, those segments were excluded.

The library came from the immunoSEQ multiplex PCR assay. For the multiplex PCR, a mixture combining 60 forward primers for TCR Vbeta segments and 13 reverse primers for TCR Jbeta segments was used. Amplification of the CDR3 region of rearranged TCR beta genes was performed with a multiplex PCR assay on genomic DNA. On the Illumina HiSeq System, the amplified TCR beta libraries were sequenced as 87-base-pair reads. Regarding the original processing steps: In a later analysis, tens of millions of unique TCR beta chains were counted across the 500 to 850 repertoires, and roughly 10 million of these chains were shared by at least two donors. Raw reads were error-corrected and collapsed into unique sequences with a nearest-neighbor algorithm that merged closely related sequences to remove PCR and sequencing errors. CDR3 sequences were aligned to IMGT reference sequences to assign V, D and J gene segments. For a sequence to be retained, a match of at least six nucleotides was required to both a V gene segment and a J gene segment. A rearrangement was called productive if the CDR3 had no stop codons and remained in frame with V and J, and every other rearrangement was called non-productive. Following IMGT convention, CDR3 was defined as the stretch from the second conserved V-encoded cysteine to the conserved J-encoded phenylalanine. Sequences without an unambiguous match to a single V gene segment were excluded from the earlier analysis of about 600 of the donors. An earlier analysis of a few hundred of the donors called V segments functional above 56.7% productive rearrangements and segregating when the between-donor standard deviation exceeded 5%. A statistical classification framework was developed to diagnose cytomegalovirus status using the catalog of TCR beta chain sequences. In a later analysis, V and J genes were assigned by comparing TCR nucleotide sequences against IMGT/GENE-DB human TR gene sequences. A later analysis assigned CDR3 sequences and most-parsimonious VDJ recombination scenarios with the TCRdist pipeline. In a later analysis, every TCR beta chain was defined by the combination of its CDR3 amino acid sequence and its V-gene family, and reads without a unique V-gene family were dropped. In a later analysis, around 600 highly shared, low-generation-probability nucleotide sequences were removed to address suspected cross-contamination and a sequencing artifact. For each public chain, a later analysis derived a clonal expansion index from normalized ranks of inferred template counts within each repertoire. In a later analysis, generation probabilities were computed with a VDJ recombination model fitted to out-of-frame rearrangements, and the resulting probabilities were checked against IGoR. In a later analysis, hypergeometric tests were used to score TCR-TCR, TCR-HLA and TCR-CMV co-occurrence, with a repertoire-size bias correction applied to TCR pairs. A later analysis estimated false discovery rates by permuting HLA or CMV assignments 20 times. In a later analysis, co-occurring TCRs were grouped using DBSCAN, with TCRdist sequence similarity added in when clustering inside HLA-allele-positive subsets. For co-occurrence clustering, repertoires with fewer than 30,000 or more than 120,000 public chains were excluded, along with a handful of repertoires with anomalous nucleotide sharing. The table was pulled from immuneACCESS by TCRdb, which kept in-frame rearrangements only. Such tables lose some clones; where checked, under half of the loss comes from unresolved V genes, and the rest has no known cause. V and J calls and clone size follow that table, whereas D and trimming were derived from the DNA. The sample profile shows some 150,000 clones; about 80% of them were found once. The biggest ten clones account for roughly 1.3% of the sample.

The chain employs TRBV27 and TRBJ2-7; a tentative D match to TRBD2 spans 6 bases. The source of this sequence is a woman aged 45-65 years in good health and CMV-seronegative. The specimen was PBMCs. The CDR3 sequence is CASSSPGRGAYEQYF. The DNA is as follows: TGTGCCAGCAGCTCTCCGGGGCGGGGAGCCTACGAGCAGTACTTC.